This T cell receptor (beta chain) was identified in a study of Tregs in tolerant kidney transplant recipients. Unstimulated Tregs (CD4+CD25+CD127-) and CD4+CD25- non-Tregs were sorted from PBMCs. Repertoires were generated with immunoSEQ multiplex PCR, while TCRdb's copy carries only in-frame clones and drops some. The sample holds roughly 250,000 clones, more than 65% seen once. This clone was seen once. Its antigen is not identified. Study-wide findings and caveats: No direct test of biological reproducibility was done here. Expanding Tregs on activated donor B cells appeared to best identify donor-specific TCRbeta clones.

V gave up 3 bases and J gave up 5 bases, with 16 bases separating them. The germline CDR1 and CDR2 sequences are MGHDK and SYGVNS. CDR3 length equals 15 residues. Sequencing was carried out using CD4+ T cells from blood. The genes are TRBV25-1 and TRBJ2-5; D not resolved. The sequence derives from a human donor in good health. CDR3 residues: CASSDRESAAETQYF. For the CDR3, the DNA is TGTGCCAGCAGTGATAGGGAATCGGCTGCGGAGACCCAGTACTTC.